The source of this T cell receptor beta chain is a study of CD8 T cells in ankylosing spondylitis. V was pared by 5 bases and J by 2 bases, with 11 bases between. The CDR3 spans 14 residues. MiXCR, run by TCRdb on the 5' RACE reads, gives a single entry per CDR3 protein. Of hundreds of thousands of distinct CDR3 sequences listed, 9.5% to 15% were seen once; the top ten hold 6.8%. General study points: What appeared characteristic of ankylosing spondylitis blood was a TCR beta motif of seven to nine highly homologous variants. Clones linked with disease were CD8+ and fairly uncommon in the peripheral blood.

This clonotype was recorded at least ten times. Its specificity is not known. J is TRBJ2-3 and V is TRBV12-3 or TRBV12-4; D may match TRBD1 or TRBD2 (5 bases each). The receptor comes from a male donor with ankylosing spondylitis. The sample taken for sequencing was blood, either unsorted or a sorted T cell fraction (not recorded which). This chain's CDR3 is CASSRDDNTDTQYF. The CDR3 DNA reads as TGTGCCAGCAGTCGGGACGACAACACAGATACGCAGTATTTT.